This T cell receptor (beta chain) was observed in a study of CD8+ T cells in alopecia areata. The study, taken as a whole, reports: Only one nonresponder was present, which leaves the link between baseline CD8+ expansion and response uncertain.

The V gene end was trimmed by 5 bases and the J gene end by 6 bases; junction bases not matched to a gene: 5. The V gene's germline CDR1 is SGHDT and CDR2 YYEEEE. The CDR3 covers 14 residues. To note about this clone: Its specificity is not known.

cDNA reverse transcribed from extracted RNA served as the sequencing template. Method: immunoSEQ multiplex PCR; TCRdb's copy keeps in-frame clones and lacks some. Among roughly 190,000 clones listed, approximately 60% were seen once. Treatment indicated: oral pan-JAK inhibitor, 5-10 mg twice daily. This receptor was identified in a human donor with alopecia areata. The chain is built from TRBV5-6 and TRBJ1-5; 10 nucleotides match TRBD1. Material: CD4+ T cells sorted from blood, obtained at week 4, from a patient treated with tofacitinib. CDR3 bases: TGTGCCAGCAGTGCGGACAGGGGGAGTCAGCCCCAGCATTTT. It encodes CASSADRGSQPQHF.